The present TCR beta chain was sequenced within a study of cytomegalovirus exposure and HLA in healthy donors. Study conclusions and caveats: Differences between HLA loci emerged in a later analysis of TCR association rates, with DRB1 most and HLA-C fewest. Investigators reported 150 to 200 TCR beta chains as tied to cytomegalovirus.

PCR primers comprised 60 Vbeta and 13 Jbeta primers. The data were produced by immunoSEQ multiplex PCR, yet TCRdb's version contains in-frame clones alone and is incomplete. The data contain approximately 140,000 clones, more than 70% of them singletons. The V end was cut by 2 bases, the J end by 6 bases, with 11 bases between. The CDR3 runs 14 residues. In germline, CDR1 is SGHVS, CDR2 FNYEAQ. Each donor's status was that of a healthy bone marrow donor. Remarks on this clone: The antigen is undetermined. Other DNA sequences from this sample encode an identical CDR3 as well.

The TCR originated in a woman aged 55-70 years in good health and CMV-seronegative. Sequencing input: PBMCs. The chain couples TRBV7-6 to TRBJ2-1; possible D gene TRBD1, 5 bases. CDR3 in amino acids: CASSLPRTPNEQFF. The CDR3 nucleotides read TGTGCCAGCAGCTTACCGAGGACACCCAATGAGCAGTTCTTC. The variable domain in full, with the rest retrieved from reference TRBV7-6 and TRBJ2-1, is GAGVSQSPRYKVTKRGQDVALRCDPISGHVSLYWYRQALGQGPEFLTYFNYEAQQDKSGLPNDRFSAERPEGSISTLTIQRTEQRDSAMYRCASSLPRTPNEQFFGPGTRLTVL.